The TCR beta chain described here comes from a study of T cells after yellow fever vaccination. V gave up 0 bases and J gave up 7 bases, with 9 bases separating them. This CDR3 has 14 residues. Germline lookup yields CDR1 LNHNV and CDR2 YYDKDF (reference sequence). The 5'RACE template-switching step produced TCR cDNA and added a universal primer site and UMIs. TCRdb reprocessed the 5' RACE reads with MiXCR, giving one entry per CDR3 protein. This table holds about 550,000 distinct CDR3 sequences, about a fifth found once. Study-wide points: Weaker overall was a secondary response that nonetheless peaked faster, on day 5 versus 15. Clonotypes found in both CD4 and CD8 compartments made up a small share. Among primary-vaccination clones, most reappeared after the booster, at approximately 97% for CD4 and approximately 88% for CD8.

This clonotype was counted between two and nine times. Its target is not known. This TCR was recovered from a man in his thirties or forties who received the YFV17D yellow fever vaccine. The starting material was PBMCs, obtained 15 days after the yellow fever booster vaccination. V is TRBV15 and J is TRBJ2-2; no definite D call. The CDR3 DNA reads TGTGCCACCAGCAGAGATCGGCAGAGCGGGGAGCTGTTTTTT. Its protein is CATSRDRQSGELFF.